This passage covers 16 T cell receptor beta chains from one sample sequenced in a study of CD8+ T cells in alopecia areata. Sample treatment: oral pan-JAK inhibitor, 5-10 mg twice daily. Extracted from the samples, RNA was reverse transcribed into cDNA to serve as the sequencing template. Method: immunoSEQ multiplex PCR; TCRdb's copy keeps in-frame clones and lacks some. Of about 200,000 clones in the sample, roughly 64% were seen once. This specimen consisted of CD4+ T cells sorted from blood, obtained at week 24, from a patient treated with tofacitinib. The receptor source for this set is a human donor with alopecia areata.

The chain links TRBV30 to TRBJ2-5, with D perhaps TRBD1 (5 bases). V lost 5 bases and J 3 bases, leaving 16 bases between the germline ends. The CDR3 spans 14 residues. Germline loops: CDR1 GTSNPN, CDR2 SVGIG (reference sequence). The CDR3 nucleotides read TGTGCCTGGGAATTGGGTAGGGGTGAAGAGACCCAGTACTTC. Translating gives CAWELGRGEETQYF.

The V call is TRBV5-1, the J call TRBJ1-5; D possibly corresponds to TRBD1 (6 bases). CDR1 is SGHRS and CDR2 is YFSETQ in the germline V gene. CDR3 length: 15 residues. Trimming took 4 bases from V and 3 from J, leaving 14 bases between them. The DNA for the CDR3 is TGCGCCAGCAGCCGGGAGGGGGGAGCCAATCAGCCCCAGCATTTT. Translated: CASSREGGANQPQHF.

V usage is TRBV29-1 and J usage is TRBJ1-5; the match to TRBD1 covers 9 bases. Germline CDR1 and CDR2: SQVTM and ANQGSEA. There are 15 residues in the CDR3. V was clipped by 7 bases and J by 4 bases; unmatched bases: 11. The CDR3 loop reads CSASVGQGSNQPQHF. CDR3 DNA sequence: TGCAGCGCGTCAGTCGGACAGGGGAGTAATCAGCCCCAGCATTTT.

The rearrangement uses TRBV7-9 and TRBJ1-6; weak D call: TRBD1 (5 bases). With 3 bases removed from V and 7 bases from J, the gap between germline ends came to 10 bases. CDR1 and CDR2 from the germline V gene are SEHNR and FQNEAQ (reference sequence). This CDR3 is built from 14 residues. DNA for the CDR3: TGTGCCAGCAGCTTTTTCCAGGGAAATTCACCCCTCCACTTT. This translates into CASSFFQGNSPLHF.

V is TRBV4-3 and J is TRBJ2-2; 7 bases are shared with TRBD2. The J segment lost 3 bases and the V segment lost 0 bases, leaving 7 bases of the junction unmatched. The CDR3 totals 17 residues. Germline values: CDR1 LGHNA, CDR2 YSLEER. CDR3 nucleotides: TGCGCCAGCAGCCAAGATTTGGCGGGGGTTGACACCGGGGAGCTGTTTTTT. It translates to CASSQDLAGVDTGELFF.

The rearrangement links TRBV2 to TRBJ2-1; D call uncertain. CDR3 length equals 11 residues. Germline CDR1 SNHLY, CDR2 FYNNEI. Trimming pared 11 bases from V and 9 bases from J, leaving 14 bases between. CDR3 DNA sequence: TGTGCCGGCGACTTCCACAGTGAGCAGTTCTTC. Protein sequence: CAGDFHSEQFF. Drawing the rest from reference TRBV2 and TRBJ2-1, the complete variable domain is EPEVTQTPSHQVTQMGQEVILRCVPISNHLYFYWYRQILGQKVEFLVSFYNNEISEKSEIFDDQFSVERPDGSNFTLKIRSTKLEDSAMYFCAGDFHSEQFFGPGTRLTVL.

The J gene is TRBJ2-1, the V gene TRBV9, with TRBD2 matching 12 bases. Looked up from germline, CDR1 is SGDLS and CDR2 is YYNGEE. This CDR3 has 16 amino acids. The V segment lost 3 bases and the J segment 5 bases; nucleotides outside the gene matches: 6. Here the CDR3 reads CASSASGLAGHNEQFF. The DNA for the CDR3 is TGTGCCAGCAGCGCATCGGGACTAGCGGGTCACAATGAGCAGTTCTTC.

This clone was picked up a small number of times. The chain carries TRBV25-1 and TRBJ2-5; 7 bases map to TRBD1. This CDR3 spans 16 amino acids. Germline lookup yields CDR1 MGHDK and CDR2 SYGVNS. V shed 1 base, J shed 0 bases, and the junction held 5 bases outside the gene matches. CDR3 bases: TGTGCCAGCAGTGAATGGGACAGAGGCTACCAAGAGACCCAGTACTTC. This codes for CASSEWDRGYQETQYF.

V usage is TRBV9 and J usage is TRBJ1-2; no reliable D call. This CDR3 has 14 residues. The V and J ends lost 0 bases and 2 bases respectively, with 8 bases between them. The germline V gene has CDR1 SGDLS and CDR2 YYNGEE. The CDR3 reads CASSVGATNYGYTF. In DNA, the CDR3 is TGTGCCAGCAGCGTAGGGGCAACGAACTATGGCTACACCTTC. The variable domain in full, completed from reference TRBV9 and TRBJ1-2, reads DSGVTQTPKHLITATGQRVTLRCSPRSGDLSVYWYQQSLDQGLQFLIQYYNGEERAKGNILERFSAQQFPDLHSELNLSSLELGDSALYFCASSVGATNYGYTFGSGTRLTVV.

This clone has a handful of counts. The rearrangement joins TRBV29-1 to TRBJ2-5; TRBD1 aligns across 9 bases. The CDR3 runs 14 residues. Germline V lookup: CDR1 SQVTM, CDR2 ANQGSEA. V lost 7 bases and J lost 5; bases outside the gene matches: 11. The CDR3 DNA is TGCAGCGGCCGGGACAGGGAAATGCGGGAGACCCAGTACTTC. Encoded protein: CSGRDREMRETQYF.

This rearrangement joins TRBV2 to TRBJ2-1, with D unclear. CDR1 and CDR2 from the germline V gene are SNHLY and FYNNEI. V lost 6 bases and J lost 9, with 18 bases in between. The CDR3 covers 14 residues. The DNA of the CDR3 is TGTGCCAGCAGCCCTTCGACTCGAGGTAGTGAGCAGTTCTTC. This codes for CASSPSTRGSEQFF.

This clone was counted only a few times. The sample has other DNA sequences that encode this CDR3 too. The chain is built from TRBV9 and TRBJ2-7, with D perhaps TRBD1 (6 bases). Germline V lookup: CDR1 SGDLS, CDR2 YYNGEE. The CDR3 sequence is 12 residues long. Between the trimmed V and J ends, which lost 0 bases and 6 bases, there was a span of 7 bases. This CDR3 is CASSVVGGEQYF. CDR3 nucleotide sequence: TGTGCCAGCAGCGTAGTAGGGGGCGAGCAGTACTTC.

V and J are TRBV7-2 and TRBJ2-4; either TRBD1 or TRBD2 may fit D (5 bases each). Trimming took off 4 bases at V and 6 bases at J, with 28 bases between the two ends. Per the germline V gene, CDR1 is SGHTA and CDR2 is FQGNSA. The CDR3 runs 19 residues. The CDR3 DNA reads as TGTGCCAGCAGCTCCCCCTCGCACCGGGACGGATTAGGAGGAAACATTCAGTACTTC. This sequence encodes CASSSPSHRDGLGGNIQYF.

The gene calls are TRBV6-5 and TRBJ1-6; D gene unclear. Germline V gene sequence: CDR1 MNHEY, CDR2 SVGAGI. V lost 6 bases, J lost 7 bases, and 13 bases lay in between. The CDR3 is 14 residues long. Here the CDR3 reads CASSRNPPNSPLHF. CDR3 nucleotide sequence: TGTGCCAGCAGCCGGAACCCCCCGAATTCACCCCTCCACTTT.

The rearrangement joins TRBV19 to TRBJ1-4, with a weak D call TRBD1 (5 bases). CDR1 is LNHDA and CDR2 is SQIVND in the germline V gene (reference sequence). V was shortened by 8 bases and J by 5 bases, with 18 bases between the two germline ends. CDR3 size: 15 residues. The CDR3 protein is CASSWGMTENEKLFF. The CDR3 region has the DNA TGTGCCAGTTCCTGGGGGATGACAGAGAATGAAAAACTGTTTTTT.

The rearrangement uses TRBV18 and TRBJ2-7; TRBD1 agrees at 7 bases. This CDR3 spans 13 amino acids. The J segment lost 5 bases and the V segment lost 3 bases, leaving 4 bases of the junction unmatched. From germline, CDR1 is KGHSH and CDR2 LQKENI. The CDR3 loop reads CASSPGQAHEQYF. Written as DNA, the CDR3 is TGTGCCAGCTCACCCGGACAGGCCCACGAGCAGTACTTC.